This T cell receptor (beta chain) is from a study of blood T cell repertoires in COVID-19. Methods used by the authors: Reference gene primers were amplified, and this amplification served to estimate nucleated cell counts. Measured with immunoSEQ multiplex PCR; TCRdb has only the in-frame clones, and not every one. V and J calls and clone size are copied from that table; D and trimming were computed from the DNA. The sample shows 200,000 or so clones, around four fifths of them seen only once. The germline gives CDR1 SGHTA, CDR2 FQGNSA. V was shortened by 1 base and J by 10 bases, with 11 bases between the two germline ends. The CDR3 is 13 residues long.

This TCR derives from a human donor with acute or convalescent COVID-19. The donor label of this sample is uncertain. Sequencing was performed on peripheral blood. The chain employs TRBV7-2 and TRBJ2-1; D may be TRBD2 (6 bases). This CDR3 reads CASSLEMGREQFF. CDR3 nucleotide sequence: TGTGCCAGCAGCTTAGAGATGGGGAGGGAGCAGTTCTTC.